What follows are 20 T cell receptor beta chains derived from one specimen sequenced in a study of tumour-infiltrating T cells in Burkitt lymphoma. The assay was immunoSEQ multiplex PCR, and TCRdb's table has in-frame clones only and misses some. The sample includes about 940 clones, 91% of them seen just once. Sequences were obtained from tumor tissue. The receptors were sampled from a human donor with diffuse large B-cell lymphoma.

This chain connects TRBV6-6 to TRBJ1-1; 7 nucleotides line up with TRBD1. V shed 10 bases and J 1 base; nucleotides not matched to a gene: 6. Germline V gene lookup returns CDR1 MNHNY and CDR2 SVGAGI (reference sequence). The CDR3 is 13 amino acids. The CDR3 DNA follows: TGTGCCACCAAGGGGACAGAGAACACTGAAGCTTTCTTT. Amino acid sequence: CATKGTENTEAFF.

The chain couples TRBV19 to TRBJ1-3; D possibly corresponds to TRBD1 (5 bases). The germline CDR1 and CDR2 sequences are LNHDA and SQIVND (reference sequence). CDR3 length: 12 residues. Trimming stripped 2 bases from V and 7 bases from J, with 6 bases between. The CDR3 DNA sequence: TGTGCCAGTAGTATAAGACAGAACACCATATATTTT. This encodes CASSIRQNTIYF.

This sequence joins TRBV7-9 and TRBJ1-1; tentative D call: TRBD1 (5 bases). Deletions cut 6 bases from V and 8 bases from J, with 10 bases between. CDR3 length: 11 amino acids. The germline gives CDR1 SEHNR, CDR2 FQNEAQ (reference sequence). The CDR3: CASRSGGEAFF. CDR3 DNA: TGTGCCAGCAGATCCGGGGGGGAAGCTTTCTTT.

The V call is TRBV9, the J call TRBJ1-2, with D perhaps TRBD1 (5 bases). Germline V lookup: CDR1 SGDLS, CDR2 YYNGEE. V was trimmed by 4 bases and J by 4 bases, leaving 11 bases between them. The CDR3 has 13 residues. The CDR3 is CASSPPGTYGYTF. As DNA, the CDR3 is TGTGCCAGCAGCCCTCCCGGGACCTATGGCTACACCTTC.

CDR3 bases: TGCGCCAGCAGCCTCGGACAAAACGAGCAGTACTTC. It codes for CASSLGQNEQYF. V usage is TRBV5-1 and J usage is TRBJ2-7; D might be TRBD1 (5 bases). This CDR3 is 12 amino acids long. The germline V gene encodes CDR1 SGHRS and CDR2 YFSETQ. V lost 4 bases, J lost 5 bases, and 10 bases lay in between.

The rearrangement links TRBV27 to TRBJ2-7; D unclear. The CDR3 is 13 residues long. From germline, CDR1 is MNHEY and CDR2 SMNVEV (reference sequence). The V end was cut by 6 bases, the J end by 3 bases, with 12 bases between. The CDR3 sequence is CASSRPPYYEQYF. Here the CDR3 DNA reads TGTGCCAGCAGCCGTCCCCCCTACTACGAGCAGTACTTC.

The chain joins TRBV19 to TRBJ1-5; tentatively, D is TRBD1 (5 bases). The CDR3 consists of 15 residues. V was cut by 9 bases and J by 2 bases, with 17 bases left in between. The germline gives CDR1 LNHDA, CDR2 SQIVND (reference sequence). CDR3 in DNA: TGTGCCAGCCTCCGAGGGGCAATTGGCAATCAGCCCCAGCATTTT. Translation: CASLRGAIGNQPQHF.

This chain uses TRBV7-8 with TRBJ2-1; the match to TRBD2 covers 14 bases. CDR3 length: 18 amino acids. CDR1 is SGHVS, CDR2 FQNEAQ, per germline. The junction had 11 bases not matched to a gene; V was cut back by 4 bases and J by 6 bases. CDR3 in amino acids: CASSSNSQTSGRGNEQFF. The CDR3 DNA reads TGTGCCAGCAGCTCGAATTCCCAGACTAGCGGGAGGGGCAATGAGCAGTTCTTC.

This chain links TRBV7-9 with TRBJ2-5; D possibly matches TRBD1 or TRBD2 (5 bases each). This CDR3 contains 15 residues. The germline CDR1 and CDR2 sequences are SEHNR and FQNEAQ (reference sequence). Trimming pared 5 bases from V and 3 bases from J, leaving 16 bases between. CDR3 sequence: CASSISGTDKETQYF. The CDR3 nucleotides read TGTGCCAGCAGCATCTCCGGGACCGACAAAGAGACCCAGTACTTC.

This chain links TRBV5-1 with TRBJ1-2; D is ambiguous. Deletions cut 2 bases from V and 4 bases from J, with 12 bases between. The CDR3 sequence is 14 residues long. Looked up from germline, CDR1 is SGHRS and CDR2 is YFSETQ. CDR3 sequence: CASSLGDGGYGYTF. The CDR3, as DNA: TGCGCCAGCAGCTTAGGCGACGGCGGCTATGGCTACACCTTC.

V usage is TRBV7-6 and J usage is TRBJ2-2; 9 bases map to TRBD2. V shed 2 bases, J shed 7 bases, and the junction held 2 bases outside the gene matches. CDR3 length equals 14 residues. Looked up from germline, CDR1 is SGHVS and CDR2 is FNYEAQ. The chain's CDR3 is CASSLLAGIGELFF. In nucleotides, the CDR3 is TGTGCCAGCAGCTTACTAGCGGGGATCGGGGAGCTGTTTTTT.

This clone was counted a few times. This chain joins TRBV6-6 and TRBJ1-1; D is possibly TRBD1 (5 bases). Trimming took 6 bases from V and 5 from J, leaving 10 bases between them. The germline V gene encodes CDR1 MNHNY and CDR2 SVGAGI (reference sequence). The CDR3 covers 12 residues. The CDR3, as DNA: TGTGCCAGCAGCAGGGTGGATACTGAAGCTTTCTTT. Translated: CASSRVDTEAFF.

CDR3: CASRGENYGYTF. DNA for the CDR3: TGTGCCAGTAGGGGAGAAAACTATGGCTACACCTTC. This chain uses TRBV19 with TRBJ1-2; D not certain. The CDR3 is 12 residues long. Per the germline V gene, CDR1 is LNHDA and CDR2 is SQIVND (reference sequence). V was cut by 6 bases and J by 2 bases, with 7 bases left in between. The full variable domain, rest sourced from reference TRBV19 and TRBJ1-2, is DGGITQSPKYLFRKEGQNVTLSCEQNLNHDAMYWYRQDPGQGLRLIYYSQIVNDFQKGDIAEGYSVSREKKESFPLTVTSAQKNPTAFYLCASRGENYGYTFGSGTRLTVV.

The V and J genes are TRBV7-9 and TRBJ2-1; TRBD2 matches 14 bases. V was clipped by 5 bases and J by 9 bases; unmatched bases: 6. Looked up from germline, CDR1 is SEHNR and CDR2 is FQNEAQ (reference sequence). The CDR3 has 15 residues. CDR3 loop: CASSRLAGGPGEQFF. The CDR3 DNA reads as TGTGCCAGCAGCAGACTAGCGGGAGGGCCAGGTGAGCAGTTCTTC.

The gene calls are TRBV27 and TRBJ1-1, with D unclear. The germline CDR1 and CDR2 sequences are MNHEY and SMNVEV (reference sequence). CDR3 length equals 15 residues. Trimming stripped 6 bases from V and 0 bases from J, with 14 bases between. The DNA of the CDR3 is TGTGCCAGCAGATACGCGGGCAGGTTGAACACTGAAGCTTTCTTT. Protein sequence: CASRYAGRLNTEAFF.

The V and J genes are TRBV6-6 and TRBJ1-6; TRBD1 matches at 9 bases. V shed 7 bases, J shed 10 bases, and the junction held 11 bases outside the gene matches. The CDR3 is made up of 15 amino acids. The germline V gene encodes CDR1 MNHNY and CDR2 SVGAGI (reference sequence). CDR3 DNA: TGTGCCAGCACCAACAGGGGGCGCTTAGACTCACCCCTCCACTTT. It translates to CASTNRGRLDSPLHF.

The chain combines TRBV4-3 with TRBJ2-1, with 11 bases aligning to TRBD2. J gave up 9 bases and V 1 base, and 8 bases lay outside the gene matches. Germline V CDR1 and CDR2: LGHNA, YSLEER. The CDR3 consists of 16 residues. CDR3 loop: CASSQGLAGSRGEQFF. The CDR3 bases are TGCGCCAGCAGCCAAGGACTAGCGGGGAGTCGGGGTGAGCAGTTCTTC.

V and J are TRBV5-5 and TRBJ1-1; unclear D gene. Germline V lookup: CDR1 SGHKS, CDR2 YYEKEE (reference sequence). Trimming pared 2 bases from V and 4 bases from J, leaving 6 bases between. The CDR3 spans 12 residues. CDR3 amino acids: CASSFLGTEAFF. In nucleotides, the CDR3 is TGTGCCAGCAGCTTCCTAGGCACTGAAGCTTTCTTT. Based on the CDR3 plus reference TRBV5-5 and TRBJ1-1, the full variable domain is DAGVTQSPTHLIKTRGQQVTLRCSPISGHKSVSWYQQVLGQGPQFIFQYYEKEERGRGNFPDRFSARQFPNYSSELNVNALLLGDSALYLCASSFLGTEAFFGQGTRLTVV.

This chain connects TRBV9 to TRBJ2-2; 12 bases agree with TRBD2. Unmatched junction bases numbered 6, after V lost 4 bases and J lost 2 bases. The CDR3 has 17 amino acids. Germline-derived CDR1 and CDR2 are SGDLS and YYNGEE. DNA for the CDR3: TGTGCCAGCAGCTGGCGACTAGCGGGGGCTAACACCGGGGAGCTGTTTTTT. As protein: CASSWRLAGANTGELFF.

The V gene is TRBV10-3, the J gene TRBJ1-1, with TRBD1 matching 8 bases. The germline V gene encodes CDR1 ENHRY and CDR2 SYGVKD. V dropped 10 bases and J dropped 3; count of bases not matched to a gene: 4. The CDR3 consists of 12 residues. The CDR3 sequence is CATSDRDTEAFF. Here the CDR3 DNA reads TGTGCCACCTCGGACAGGGACACTGAAGCTTTCTTT.